A few counts support the clone carrying this TCR beta chain. This sample was taken from a study of identical twins. A universal primer site arose from template switching, and cDNA bore unique molecular identifiers. TCRdb reprocessed the 5' RACE reads with MiXCR, giving one entry per CDR3 protein. The sample carries 500,000 to 650,000 distinct CDR3 sequences, just over 7% recorded once. This CDR3 is built from 12 residues. CDR1 and CDR2 from the germline V gene are LNHNV and YYDKDF (reference sequence). The ends were cut back, 1 base at V and 8 bases at J, with 3 bases in the middle. These data were likewise used in another study, on yellow fever vaccine responses in identical twins.

This clonotype was sampled from a woman in her late teens or twenties in good health. The gene calls are TRBV15 and TRBJ1-6; D unclear. Specimen: PBMCs. The CDR3 reads CATSRVDSPLHF. The DNA for the CDR3 is TGTGCCACCAGCAGAGTTGATTCACCCCTCCACTTT. Filled out from reference TRBV15 and TRBJ1-6, the complete variable domain reads DAMVIQNPRYQVTQFGKPVTLSCSQTLNHNVMYWYQQKSSQAPKLLFHYYDKDFNNEADTPDNFQSRRPNTSFCFLDIRSPGLGDTAMYLCATSRVDSPLHFGNGTRLTVT.